This TCR beta chain derives from a study of CD8 T cells in Susac syndrome. This clonotype was picked up one time. The RNA, about 0.5 to 1 ug, was put through reverse transcription using random hexamers. TCRdb redid the calling of the immunoSEQ multiplex PCR reads with MiXCR, one entry per CDR3 protein. The sample lists around 81,000 distinct CDR3 sequences; 94% were seen once. Trimming pared 11 bases from V and 3 bases from J, leaving 13 bases between. Germline values: CDR1 SEHNR, CDR2 FQNEAQ (reference sequence). The CDR3 extends over 12 amino acids. Negative magnetic isolation gave CD8+ and CD4+ cells; FACS enriched CD8+ TEMRA.

Sequencing was done on a sample of CD8+ T cells from PBMCs. V gene TRBV7-9 combines with J gene TRBJ1-2; D call uncertain. This clonotype originated in a human donor with Susac syndrome. Here the CDR3 DNA reads TGTGCCTGCGAAACGGGTCACTATGGCTACACCTTC. As protein: CACETGHYGYTF.